This TCR beta chain was obtained from a study of blood T cells in healthy people across ages. Study at large: Template switching recovered approximately one barcoded beta molecule for every two T cells.

Every participating donor contributed around 9.5 milliliters of peripheral blood through a draw. Through a sample-barcoded 5' primer and a J-beta primer mix, a second PCR was run for about 7 to 12 cycles. Each of the samples gave a minimum of 3 million paired-end reads that contained CDR3. TCRdb recomputed calls from the 5' RACE reads with MiXCR, one row per CDR3 protein. The repertoire holds about 930,000 distinct CDR3 sequences, with approximately 32% as singletons. This clonotype was seen more than once but under ten times. This sample was shared with a second study, whose subject was T cells of mothers and their children. As reported in that work: Overlap measured in related mother-child pairs was slightly, non-significantly higher than in unrelated pairs.

Source material: blood. This receptor was identified in a woman aged 40 to 49 in good health.

The CDR3 region is CASSFIAGAIYEQYF. In nucleotides, the CDR3 is TGTGCCAGCAGTTTTATCGCGGGGGCGATCTACGAGCAGTACTTC. This chain links TRBV12-3 or TRBV12-4 with TRBJ2-7; D is possibly TRBD2 (7 bases). V was clipped by 3 bases and J by 3 bases, with 15 bases between them. The CDR3 is made up of 15 amino acids.